The 4 T cell receptor beta chains below were found in one sample sequenced in a study of molecular identifiers for immune sequencing clone quantification. MiXCR, applied by TCRdb to the PCR reads, yields one record per CDR3 protein. This table has some 580,000 distinct CDR3 sequences, over 25% appearing once. The specimen sequenced was naive CD8+ T cells from blood, with Jurkat cell RNA spiked in. Noted subset: FACS-sorted CD8+CD4-CCR7+CD45RA+ naive T cells. These receptors originate from a human donor in good health. Some libraries in this study had Jurkat cell RNA spiked in.

This clonotype occurred a few times. The rearrangement links TRBV4-1 to TRBJ2-1; no reliable D call. CDR1 and CDR2 (germline): MGHRA, YSYEKL. The length of the CDR3 is 14 residues. V was shortened by 0 bases and J by 9 bases, with 12 bases between the two germline ends. CDR3 sequence (DNA): TGCGCCAGCAGCCAAGATCTATGGGGTGTTGAGCAGTTCTTC. Residues: CASSQDLWGVEQFF.

This clonotype was observed many times. The CDR3 is CASSVGTGQGARTGELFF. CDR3 sequence (DNA): TGTGCCAGCAGCGTAGGCACAGGACAGGGGGCGAGGACCGGGGAGCTGTTTTTT. The chain carries TRBV9 and TRBJ2-2; 11 nucleotides match TRBD1. CDR3 length: 18 residues. The V gene's germline CDR1 is SGDLS and CDR2 YYNGEE. Trimming took 0 bases from V and 5 from J; bases not matched to a gene: 9.

This clonotype came up many times. J is TRBJ1-4 and V is TRBV2; D is perhaps TRBD1 (5 bases). V dropped 6 bases and J dropped 7 bases, with 18 bases sitting between them. This CDR3 spans 15 amino acids. Germline V gene lookup returns CDR1 SNHLY and CDR2 FYNNEI. This chain's CDR3 is CASRPGDSWGEKLFF. For the CDR3, the DNA is TGTGCCAGCAGGCCGGGGGACTCCTGGGGTGAAAAACTGTTTTTT.

Ten or more counts support this clonotype. DNA of the CDR3: TGTGCCAGCAGCCCGGGGCTAGCGGGAGGGACTACGGATACGCAGTATTTT. It encodes CASSPGLAGGTTDTQYF. V gene TRBV5-6 combines with J gene TRBJ2-3; 12 nucleotides line up with TRBD2. The CDR3 contains 17 residues. J gave up 6 bases and V 4 bases, and 12 bases lay outside the gene matches. In germline, CDR1 is SGHDT, CDR2 YYEEEE.